This is a list of T cell receptor beta chains from one sample in a study of shared clonotypes between healthy human individuals. Assay used: immunoSEQ multiplex PCR; TCRdb lists only in-frame clones, some missing. The table includes 750,000 to 1,000,000 clones, 92% detected once. What was sequenced was naive CD8+ T cells sorted from blood. These receptors all come from a man between 25 and 39 years old in good health. CDR3s include the opening cysteine and the closing phenylalanine or tryptophan. A D gene is named only where the DNA matches it firmly. Not all rows give a size; the values are once, few, many and, for expanded clones, a class.

clone size,V gene,D gene,J gene,CDR3 protein,CDR3 DNA
once,TRBV7-6,.,TRBJ2-3,CASSQGNTDTQYF,TGTGCCAGCAGCCAGGGAAACACAGATACGCAGTATTTT
once,TRBV30,.,TRBJ2-5,CAWSVGGRWVFQYF,TGTGCCTGGAGTGTCGGGGGGCGGTGGGTGTTCCAGTACTTC
once,TRBV7-9,TRBD2,TRBJ2-1,CASSGASGSSYNEQFF,TGTGCCAGCAGCGGCGCTAGCGGAAGCTCCTACAATGAGCAGTTCTTC
.,TRBV29-1,.,TRBJ2-1,CSVVDYSGSYNEQFF,TGCAGCGTTGTAGACTACAGCGGCTCCTACAATGAGCAGTTCTTC
once,TRBV28,TRBD1,TRBJ2-6,CASRTGQYGANVLTF,TGTGCCAGCAGGACAGGGCAGTACGGGGCCAACGTCCTGACTTTC
few,TRBV4-1,TRBD2,TRBJ2-7,CASSQETGGPSEQYF,TGCGCCAGCAGCCAAGAAACGGGAGGGCCTTCCGAGCAGTACTTC
.,TRBV14,TRBD2,TRBJ2-7,CASSPLAGGTYEQYF,TGTGCCAGCAGCCCTCTAGCGGGAGGAACCTACGAGCAGTACTTC
once,TRBV6-1,TRBD2,TRBJ2-3,CASSRLAGSRDTQYF,TGTGCCAGCTCTCGACTAGCGGGATCGAGGGATACGCAGTATTTT
.,TRBV2,.,TRBJ2-2,CASSEVSGELFF,TGTGCCAGCAGTGAAGTGAGCGGGGAGCTGTTTTTT
.,TRBV10-3,TRBD1,TRBJ2-7,CAISDATGGSYEQYF,TGTGCCATCAGTGATGCGACAGGGGGCTCCTACGAGCAGTACTTC
.,TRBV19,.,TRBJ2-7,CASSVGGFSYEQYF,TGTGCCAGTAGTGTGGGGGGATTCAGCTACGAGCAGTACTTC
.,TRBV12-5,.,TRBJ2-7,CASGLYSGISPPPALSSYEQYF,TGTGCTAGTGGTTTATACTCCGGCATCTCTCCGCCGCCGGCCTTAAGCTCCTACGAGCAGTACTTC
once,TRBV27,.,TRBJ2-7,CASKEGGSYEQYF,TGTGCCAGCAAAGAGGGCGGATCCTACGAGCAGTACTTC
.,TRBV28,TRBD1,TRBJ2-7,CASSPRDRELYEQYF,TGTGCCAGCAGTCCGCGGGACAGGGAATTATACGAGCAGTACTTC
.,TRBV7-9,.,TRBJ2-7,CASSPTDSYEQYF,TGTGCCAGCAGCCCGACGGACAGCTACGAGCAGTACTTC
once,TRBV29-1,TRBD2,TRBJ2-4,CSAEGLETTSGRPKNIQYF,TGCAGCGCTGAGGGTTTAGAGACTACTAGCGGGAGACCCAAAAACATTCAGTACTTC
.,TRBV5-1,TRBD1,TRBJ2-7,CASSLDGTGITYEQYF,TGCGCCAGCAGCTTGGACGGGACAGGTATAACCTACGAGCAGTACTTC
.,TRBV4-1,.,TRBJ2-1,CASSQAASSYNEQFF,TGCGCCAGCAGCCAAGCCGCCTCCTCCTACAATGAGCAGTTCTTC
.,TRBV15,TRBD1,TRBJ2-7,CATSRVGTGDYEQYF,TGTGCCACCAGCAGAGTAGGGACAGGGGACTACGAGCAGTACTTC
.,TRBV5-6,.,TRBJ1-4,CASSLQAAATNEKLFF,TGTGCCAGCAGCTTACAGGCCGCCGCAACTAATGAAAAACTGTTTTTT
.,TRBV11-2,.,TRBJ2-7,CASSSVPYEQYF,TGTGCCAGCAGCTCCGTACCCTACGAGCAGTACTTC
.,TRBV2,.,TRBJ2-5,CASRGRTQYF,TGTGCCAGCAGAGGGAGGACCCAGTACTTC
.,TRBV1,.,TRBJ2-7,CTSSPGITYEQYF,TGCACCAGCAGCCCCGGGATTACCTACGAGCAGTACTTC
.,TRBV9,TRBD1,TRBJ1-1,CASSARQGPEAFF,TGTGCCAGCAGCGCCCGACAGGGGCCTGAAGCTTTCTTT
.,TRBV7-9,.,TRBJ2-5,CASSPGRTPETQYF,TGTGCCAGCAGCCCAGGACGAACCCCCGAGACCCAGTACTTC
.,TRBV7-8,TRBD2,TRBJ2-1,CASSIALAVRGEQFF,TGTGCCAGCAGCATAGCCCTAGCGGTCCGGGGGGAGCAGTTCTTC